The 22 T cell receptor beta chains reported below all come from one sample, sequenced in a study of T-cell memory formation after mild COVID-19. TCRdb analysed the 5' RACE reads with MiXCR anew, one entry per CDR3 protein. Of hundreds of thousands of distinct CDR3 sequences in the sample, just over 20% are singletons; the top ten hold under 15%. Sequencing was carried out using PBMCs or a T cell subset sorted from them (not recorded which). The receptors stem from an adult woman who had mild COVID-19 (a few samples of this study predate the infection). Cell type and time point are not known.

In its sample, this clonotype was seen many times. V gene TRBV12-3 or TRBV12-4 combines with J gene TRBJ2-7; 10 nucleotides align to TRBD2. Trimming cost V 5 bases and J 7 bases; bases outside gene matches: 8. The CDR3 sequence is 14 residues long. CDR3 residues: CASSPSGGHREQYF. CDR3 DNA sequence: TGTGCCAGCAGTCCTAGCGGGGGCCATAGGGAGCAGTACTTC.

This clonotype was seen a few times. The J gene is TRBJ1-4, the V gene TRBV20-1; D might be TRBD1 (6 bases). The germline V gene has CDR1 DFQATT and CDR2 SNEGSKA (reference sequence). Trimming took off 1 base at V and 8 bases at J, with 14 bases between the two ends. The CDR3 has 14 amino acids. The CDR3: CSARVGPQGEKLFF. DNA for the CDR3: TGCAGTGCTAGAGTAGGCCCGCAGGGGGAAAAACTGTTTTTT.

This clonotype was counted between two and nine times. The rearrangement uses TRBV29-1 and TRBJ1-1, with no clear D. This CDR3 is built from 10 residues. V dropped 4 bases and J dropped 3 bases, with 3 bases sitting between them. Germline loops: CDR1 SQVTM, CDR2 ANQGSEA. CDR3 loop: CSVGDTEAFF. CDR3 DNA sequence: TGCAGCGTTGGGGACACTGAAGCTTTCTTT.

This clonotype came up a few times. A junction end diverges from the germline sequence, so it may reflect a read error. V gene TRBV4-1 combines with J gene TRBJ1-1, with D hard to call. The CDR3 covers 14 residues. Per the germline V gene, CDR1 is MGHRA and CDR2 is YSYEKL. CDR3: CASSQVGKGGASDF. The CDR3 region has the DNA TGCGCCAGCAGCCAAGTGGGAAAGGGAGGAGCGAGCGACTTT.

This clonotype was seen more than once but under ten times. The V gene is TRBV5-1, the J gene TRBJ2-1; D may correspond to TRBD1 or TRBD2 (5 bases each). Germline V gene lookup returns CDR1 SGHRS and CDR2 YFSETQ. Deletions cut 5 bases from V and 0 bases from J, with 9 bases between. The CDR3 is made up of 14 amino acids. The CDR3 DNA follows: TGCGCCAGCAGAGGGGACGGCTCCTACAATGAGCAGTTCTTC. It is translated as CASRGDGSYNEQFF.

The chain couples TRBV12-3 or TRBV12-4 to TRBJ1-2, with 8 bases that match TRBD1. The CDR3 consists of 14 residues. V was pared by 5 bases and J by 4 bases, with 6 bases of the junction left unmatched. CDR3 amino acids: CASSTTGGSYGYTF. The CDR3 nucleotides read TGTGCCAGCAGTACCACAGGGGGAAGCTATGGCTACACCTTC.

The chain combines TRBV6-6 with TRBJ2-6, with no clear D. V lost 6 bases and J 1 base, leaving 13 bases between the germline ends. Per germline, CDR1 MNHNY and CDR2 SVGAGI (reference sequence). This CDR3 has 16 amino acids. CDR3 sequence reads: CASSPPFGSGANVLTF. The CDR3 DNA sequence: TGTGCCAGCAGCCCGCCCTTTGGATCTGGGGCCAACGTCCTGACTTTC.

This clonotype occurred many times. The V and J genes are TRBV7-9 and TRBJ2-7; D is perhaps TRBD1 (5 bases). V was trimmed by 0 bases and J by 4 bases, leaving 16 bases between them. The CDR3 is made up of 16 amino acids. Looked up from germline, CDR1 is SEHNR and CDR2 is FQNEAQ (reference sequence). This CDR3 is CASSLAAGSFFYEQYF. In DNA, the CDR3 is TGTGCCAGCAGCTTAGCGGCAGGGTCATTTTTTTACGAGCAGTACTTC.

This rearrangement joins TRBV6-6 to TRBJ2-5, with D unclear. Germline CDR1 MNHNY, CDR2 SVGAGI (reference sequence). This CDR3 has 14 residues. The V end lost 0 bases, the J end lost 5 bases, and 10 bases lay between the germline ends. CDR3 sequence (DNA): TGTGCCAGCAGTTACTCGCACAGTACGGAGACCCAGTACTTC. Protein: CASSYSHSTETQYF.

There are many counts of this clonotype. The CDR3 nucleotides read TGTGCCAGCACCTCCTACAATGAGCAGTTCTTC. Residues: CASTSYNEQFF. The rearrangement links TRBV12-3 or TRBV12-4 to TRBJ2-1; D unresolved. CDR3 length: 11 amino acids. V lost 7 bases and J 0 bases, leaving 1 base between the germline ends.

This clonotype was counted a few times. The gene calls are TRBV12-3 or TRBV12-4 and TRBJ1-2, with D uncertain. The CDR3 consists of 15 residues. Trimming cost V 7 bases and J 5 bases, with 20 bases left between them. The CDR3: CASKPRRVEVYGYTF. In nucleotides, the CDR3 is TGTGCCAGCAAACCGAGGAGGGTAGAAGTTTATGGCTACACCTTC.

This clonotype was detected a few times. The chain links TRBV3-1 to TRBJ2-7; 7 nucleotides line up with TRBD1. The length of the CDR3 is 14 residues. The junction had 4 bases not matched to a gene; V was cut back by 1 base and J by 4 bases. CDR1 is LGHDT and CDR2 is YNNKEL in the germline V gene (reference sequence). CDR3 sequence reads: CASSQGTGWYEQYF. Written as DNA, the CDR3 is TGTGCCAGCAGCCAAGGGACAGGTTGGTACGAGCAGTACTTC.

The chain is built from TRBV7-9 and TRBJ1-2, with 7 bases aligning to TRBD1. V lost 8 bases and J lost 3; bases outside the gene matches: 9. This CDR3 spans 14 amino acids. CDR1 and CDR2 from the germline V gene are SEHNR and FQNEAQ (reference sequence). CDR3 coding DNA: TGTGCCAGCGGGCAGGGGGGAAGAGACTATGGCTACACCTTC. It is translated as CASGQGGRDYGYTF.

The chain has TRBV11-2 and TRBJ2-5; a weak D match, TRBD1 (5 bases). Germline lookup yields CDR1 SGHAT and CDR2 FQNNGV. The CDR3 contains 14 residues. Deletions cut 4 bases from V and 4 bases from J, with 13 bases between. CDR3 nucleotide sequence: TGTGCCAGCAGCTCCCAGGGTTCTGGAGAGACCCAGTACTTC. Translated, it gives CASSSQGSGETQYF. Using reference TRBV11-2 and TRBJ2-5 for the parts outside the CDR3, the full variable domain is EAGVAQSPRYKIIEKRQSVAFWCNPISGHATLYWYQQILGQGPKLLIQFQNNGVVDDSQLPKDRFSAERLKGVDSTLKIQPAKLEDSAVYLCASSSQGSGETQYFGPGTRLLVL.

The chain is built from TRBV6-6 and TRBJ2-1; D not resolved. Deletions cut 2 bases from V and 6 bases from J, with 8 bases between. CDR3 length equals 13 residues. Germline CDR1 is MNHNY and CDR2 is SVGAGI (reference sequence). The CDR3 DNA follows: TGTGCCAGCAGTTACGATGTGGGCAATGAGCAGTTCTTC. As protein: CASSYDVGNEQFF.

The chain joins TRBV15 to TRBJ2-1; D gene unclear. The CDR3 spans 12 residues. Germline lookup yields CDR1 LNHNV and CDR2 YYDKDF (reference sequence). Trimming removed 4 bases from V and 8 bases from J, with 9 bases in between. The CDR3 bases are TGTGCCACCAGCATCCCGCGGCATGAGCAGTTCTTC. Translation: CATSIPRHEQFF.

This chain connects TRBV11-3 to TRBJ2-3, with 11 bases matching TRBD1. Germline CDR1 is SGHNT and CDR2 is YENEEA. The CDR3 contains 16 residues. J gave up 5 bases and V 5 bases, and 9 bases lay outside the gene matches. The CDR3: CASSPIGTGGIDTQYF. CDR3 DNA: TGTGCCAGCAGCCCAATCGGGACAGGGGGAATAGATACGCAGTATTTT. Supplemented by reference TRBV11-3 and TRBJ2-3, the full variable domain reads EAGVVQSPRYKIIEKKQPVAFWCNPISGHNTLYWYLQNLGQGPELLIRYENEEAVDDSQLPKDRFSAERLKGVDSTLKIQPAELGDSAVYLCASSPIGTGGIDTQYFGPGTRLTVL.

The chain joins TRBV4-1 to TRBJ2-7, with 10 nucleotides matching TRBD1. This CDR3 has 15 residues. From germline, CDR1 is MGHRA and CDR2 YSYEKL. The trim removed 1 base at V and 6 bases at J, leaving 6 bases unmatched. This CDR3 is CASSQVGQGDREQYF. The CDR3 DNA sequence: TGCGCCAGCAGCCAAGTCGGACAGGGGGATCGCGAGCAGTACTTC.

The chain's CDR3 is CASSPGLSLGSEQYF. In DNA form, the CDR3 reads TGTGCCAGCAGCCCGGGACTTTCCCTGGGGAGCGAGCAGTACTTC. V and J are TRBV5-6 and TRBJ2-7; D is possibly TRBD2 (6 bases). The CDR3 is 15 amino acids. CDR1 and CDR2 from the germline V gene are SGHDT and YYEEEE. The V and J ends lost 4 bases and 6 bases respectively, with 20 bases between them.

The chain recombines TRBV7-9 with TRBJ2-1, with TRBD2 matching 13 bases. J gave up 8 bases and V 5 bases, and 6 bases lay outside the gene matches. The CDR3 is 15 amino acids. The germline V gene has CDR1 SEHNR and CDR2 FQNEAQ (reference sequence). CDR3 coding DNA: TGTGCCAGCAGCGCGACTAGCGGGAGGTGGTATGAGCAGTTCTTC. It yields the protein CASSATSGRWYEQFF.

CDR3 protein: CASRTGTSNTGELFF. DNA of the CDR3: TGTGCCAGCAGGACCGGGACTAGTAACACCGGGGAGCTGTTTTTT. This chain connects TRBV7-3 to TRBJ2-2; TRBD2 matches at 8 bases. CDR3 size: 15 residues. V gave up 6 bases and J gave up 2 bases; unmatched junction bases: 5. The germline CDR1 and CDR2 sequences are SGHTA and FQGTGA.

This clonotype was observed a handful of times. The junction departs from the called germline gene at one end, perhaps through a read error. The chain uses TRBV18 and TRBJ1-1, with TRBD1 matching over 7 bases. The CDR3 has 16 residues. CDR1 is KGHSH, CDR2 LQKENI, per germline. CDR3 loop: CASSPRQGDVKTEAFF. Written as DNA, the CDR3 is TGTGCCAGCTCACCACGTCAGGGGGACGTGAAGACTGAAGCTTTCTTT.